This T cell receptor (beta chain) was recorded in a study of T cells in Graves' hyperthyroidism and ophthalmopathy. General study results and limits: Most thyroid clonotypes expanded above 0.001 appeared in blood too. Prediction of ophthalmopathy progression came a median approximately 7 months pre-onset.

What was amplified from RNA transcripts were TCR beta CDR3 regions. Researchers ran a first-round RT-PCR on the TCR CDR3 using the HTBI primer set. One entry per CDR3 protein results from TCRdb running MiXCR on the multiplex PCR reads. The sample comprises about half a million distinct CDR3 sequences, approximately 23% of which are singletons, and 49% rests with the top ten. Details on this clonotype: Antigen specificity is unknown.

This receptor was taken from a woman between 70 and 85 years old with Graves' ophthalmopathy. The source material was blood.

CDR3 DNA sequence: TGTGCCAGCAGTTACTCTCGCCTCTCCTACGAGCAGTACTTC. This translates into CASSYSRLSYEQYF. The rearrangement links TRBV6-5 to TRBJ2-7; no definite D call. The CDR3 has 14 amino acids. Trimming took 0 bases from V and 0 from J, leaving 6 bases between them. In germline, CDR1 is MNHEY, CDR2 SVGAGI.